Listed below are T cell receptor beta chains from one sample, sequenced in a study of cytomegalovirus exposure and HLA in healthy donors. Produced via immunoSEQ multiplex PCR; TCRdb's table is partial and in-frame only. The sample has around 140,000 clones, under 75% seen once. The material sequenced was PBMCs. The receptors originated from a woman aged 40 to 49 in good health and CMV-seronegative. Both conserved end residues are part of each CDR3. D genes are given only for firm matches. Not all rows give a size; the values are once, few, many and, for expanded clones, a class.

TRBV5-4	NA	NA	TRBJ1-4	TGTGCCAGCAGCTTGACCGGTACAACTAATGAAAAACTGTTTTTT	CASSLTGTTNEKLFF
TRBV5-1	NA	NA	TRBJ2-2	TGCGCCAGCAGCTTGGAGGGGGGGGCGAACACCGGGGAGCTGTTTTTT	CASSLEGGANTGELFF
TRBV10-3	NA	TRBD2	TRBJ2-2	TGTGCCATCAGTGAGTCCCTAGCGGGGGCGGGACCCGGGGAGCTGTTTTTT	CAISESLAGAGPGELFF
TRBV5-1	NA	TRBD2	TRBJ2-1	TGCGCCAGCAGCTTGGGGACTAGCGATCAAAATGAGCAGTTCTTC	CASSLGTSDQNEQFF
TRBV5-1	NA	NA	TRBJ1-2	TGCGCCAGCAAGAAGGACTTAGCTAACTATGGCTACACCTTC	CASKKDLANYGYTF
TRBV11-2	few	NA	TRBJ2-3	TGTGCCAGCAGAACCGGGACTCCGGGCGGAAATACGCAGTATTTT	CASRTGTPGGNTQYF
TRBV5-4	NA	NA	TRBJ2-6	TGTGCCAGCAGCCCCCTCGTTACTTCTGGGGCCAACGTCCTGACTTTC	CASSPLVTSGANVLTF
TRBV19	NA	TRBD2	TRBJ2-5	TGTGCCAGTAGTCAGAACGGGGGGTACCAAGAGACCCAGTACTTC	CASSQNGGYQETQYF
TRBV19	once	NA	TRBJ2-3	TGTGCCAGTAGTACGATACAGGGAGATACGCAGTATTTT	CASSTIQGDTQYF
TRBV27	once	NA	TRBJ2-2	TGTGCCAGCAGACAGGGGAACACCGGGGAGCTGTTTTTT	CASRQGNTGELFF
TRBV12-5	NA	NA	TRBJ1-3	TGTGCTAGTGGTTTCCCCCGGGGAGGGACGGGAAACACCATATATTTT	CASGFPRGGTGNTIYF
TRBV5-4	NA	TRBD1	TRBJ1-6	TGTGCCAGCAGCTTTTGGGACAGTAATTCACCCCTCCACTTT	CASSFWDSNSPLHF
TRBV5-1	NA	NA	TRBJ1-2	TGCGCCAGCAGCTACGACACGGTGGGCTATGGCTACACCTTC	CASSYDTVGYGYTF
TRBV2	NA	NA	TRBJ2-2	TGTGCCAGCAGTCTACAGGGATCCGGGGAGCTGTTTTTT	CASSLQGSGELFF
TRBV7-3	NA	NA	TRBJ1-3	TGTGCCAGCAGCTCCGTACTCAGACAGCACTCTGGAAACACCATATATTTT	CASSSVLRQHSGNTIYF
TRBV4-1	few	NA	TRBJ1-5	TGCGCCAGCAGCCAAGAGGAACAGGCCCTGGGTAGAGCCCAGCATTTT	CASSQEEQALGRAQHF
TRBV9	NA	NA	TRBJ2-1	TGTGCCAGCAGCGTAGGAGCTGAGCCCTACAATGAGCAGTTCTTC	CASSVGAEPYNEQFF
TRBV27	NA	TRBD1	TRBJ1-1	TGTGCCAGCAGTTCCTACGACAGGGGTGGTGAAGCTTCCTTT	CASSSYDRGGEASF
TRBV7-3	few	NA	TRBJ1-2	TGTGCCAGCAGCTTAACCCCGCGGGCAGGGGTGGATGGCTACACCTTC	CASSLTPRAGVDGYTF
TRBV11-2	NA	NA	TRBJ1-1	TGTGCCAGCAGCCAACAGGGAACCACTGAAGCTTTCTTT	CASSQQGTTEAFF
TRBV4-2	NA	TRBD1	TRBJ2-7	TGTGCCAGCAGCCAAGGACAGGGGGCTTACGAGCAGTACTTC	CASSQGQGAYEQYF
TRBV7-2	few	TRBD1	TRBJ1-5	TGTGCCAGCAGCTTCAGGGGGAATCAGCCCCAGCATTTT	CASSFRGNQPQHF
TRBV11-2	NA	TRBD1	TRBJ1-6	TGTGCCAGCAGCTTAAGGTACAGGGGGCAAGACTCCTATAATTCACCCCTCCACTTT	CASSLRYRGQDSYNSPLHF
TRBV5-1	NA	TRBD1	TRBJ2-1	TGCGCCAGCAGCTTCGACAGGGGGTCGTACAATGAGCAGTTCTTC	CASSFDRGSYNEQFF
TRBV9	NA	TRBD1	TRBJ1-1	TGTGCCAGCAGCTCAGGGGGTAAAACTGAAGCTTTCTTT	CASSSGGKTEAFF
TRBV5-1	few	TRBD1	TRBJ2-7	TGCGCCAGCAGCAGGGACAGGTACTACGAGCAGTACTTC	CASSRDRYYEQYF
TRBV15	few	NA	TRBJ2-7	TGTGCCACCAGCGACTTCCTCAGGACAGCCGTCGCCGAGCAGTACTTC	CATSDFLRTAVAEQYF
TRBV7-3	NA	NA	TRBJ1-2	TGTGCCAGCAGCTTCATAGGGGTGGATGGCTACACCTTC	CASSFIGVDGYTF
TRBV6-1	NA	TRBD1	TRBJ1-2	TGTGCCAGCAGTGATATGGGACAGGGAAGCTCTGGCTACACCTTC	CASSDMGQGSSGYTF
TRBV27	NA	NA	TRBJ2-1	TGTGCCAGCAGTCGGACGGGACTCGACTCCTACAATGAGCAGTTCTTC	CASSRTGLDSYNEQFF
TRBV9	NA	NA	TRBJ2-5	TGTGCCAGCAGCGTAGGAGGGCAGGAAGAGACCCAGTACTTC	CASSVGGQEETQYF
TRBV27	NA	TRBD1	TRBJ1-6	TGTGCCAGCAGTTACAGGGGAAATTCACCCCTCCACTTT	CASSYRGNSPLHF
TRBV30	NA	TRBD1	TRBJ2-5	TGTGCCTGGAGAACGGGACAGGGGTTCCAAGAGACCCAGTACTTC	CAWRTGQGFQETQYF
TRBV5-4	NA	NA	TRBJ1-6	TGTGCCAGCAGCCCCCGGGGAGGACTTGCGACGTATAATTCACCCCTCCACTTT	CASSPRGGLATYNSPLHF
TRBV5-1	once	NA	TRBJ1-1	TGCGCCAGCAGCTTTCCAGGGAAGAACACTGAAGCTTTCTTT	CASSFPGKNTEAFF
TRBV7-9	NA	TRBD2	TRBJ2-7	TGTGCCAGCAGCCCTAGTGGGACTAGCGGCCTTAGCTCCTACGAGCAGTACTTC	CASSPSGTSGLSSYEQYF
TRBV28	once	NA	TRBJ2-5	TGTGCCAGCAGCAAAGAGACCCAGTACTTC	CASSKETQYF
TRBV9	NA	TRBD1	TRBJ1-6	TGTGCCAGCAGCCCCACCGGGACAGGCCTTTATAATTCACCCCTCCACTTT	CASSPTGTGLYNSPLHF
TRBV30	once	TRBD1	TRBJ1-4	TGTGCCTGGAGCCTAGGGACAGGGCGAGAAAAACTGTTTTTT	CAWSLGTGREKLFF
TRBV4-1	few	TRBD2	TRBJ2-5	TGCGCCAGCAGCCAGCTAGCGGGGGGTCAAGAGACCCAGTACTTC	CASSQLAGGQETQYF
TRBV7-2	NA	TRBD1	TRBJ2-2	TGTGCCAGCAGCGACCGGGACAGGGGCGCCCTGGGGGAGCTGTTTTTT	CASSDRDRGALGELFF
TRBV20-1	NA	NA	TRBJ1-2	TGCAGTGCTTACGACTACTATGGCTACACCTTC	CSAYDYYGYTF
TRBV5-1	NA	TRBD1	TRBJ1-2	TGCGCCAGCAGCTCAGGGGGCGACTATGGCTACACCTTC	CASSSGGDYGYTF
TRBV6-5	NA	NA	TRBJ2-2	TGTGCCAGCAGTTACAAAGCATCAGGGGAGCTGTTTTTT	CASSYKASGELFF
TRBV27	NA	TRBD1	TRBJ1-6	TGTGCCAGCGGGAACAGGGGCTATAATTCACCCCTCCACTTT	CASGNRGYNSPLHF